One and the same sample provided the 30 T cell receptor beta chains below, sequenced in a study of blood T cell repertoires in COVID-19. Libraries were prepared by immunoSEQ multiplex PCR; TCRdb keeps only in-frame clonotypes and omits some of them. The sample lists just under 85,000 clones, 80% to 90% occurring once. The sequenced sample consisted of peripheral blood. The receptor source for this set is a woman in her sixties or seventies with acute or convalescent COVID-19.

The gene calls are TRBV6-5 and TRBJ1-5; 8 bases fit TRBD1. The CDR3 runs to 15 residues. Per germline, CDR1 MNHEY and CDR2 SVGAGI. Losses at the gene ends were 6 bases for V and 0 bases for J; bases not matched to a gene: 4. DNA of the CDR3: TGTGCCAGCAGGACAGGGGATCTTAGCAATCAGCCCCAGCATTTT. It encodes CASRTGDLSNQPQHF.

This clone appeared a few times. V and J are TRBV5-1 and TRBJ2-7, with 7 bases aligning to TRBD1. This CDR3 spans 14 amino acids. J was trimmed by 2 bases and V by 2 bases; bases with no gene match: 4. Germline V CDR1 and CDR2: SGHRS, YFSETQ. CDR3 loop: CASSLGTDTYEQYF. The DNA of the CDR3 is TGCGCCAGCAGCTTAGGGACAGACACCTACGAGCAGTACTTC.

DNA for the CDR3: TGCGCCAGCAGCTTGGGACCTAGCGGCGGCCAAGAGACCCAGTACTTC. Translated: CASSLGPSGGQETQYF. This chain connects TRBV5-1 to TRBJ2-5; the match to TRBD2 covers 7 bases. J gave up 1 base and V 0 bases, and 6 bases lay outside the gene matches. This CDR3 spans 16 amino acids. Germline loops: CDR1 SGHRS, CDR2 YFSETQ.

This chain links TRBV4-2 with TRBJ2-2; 7 bases align to TRBD2. This CDR3 spans 15 amino acids. The junction had 12 bases not matched to a gene; V was cut back by 4 bases and J by 10 bases. Germline values: CDR1 LGHNA, CDR2 YNFKEQ. CDR3 in amino acids: CASSPVRDYLEELFF. CDR3 sequence (DNA): TGTGCCAGCAGCCCAGTAAGGGACTATCTGGAGGAGCTGTTTTTT.

The V gene is TRBV7-8, the J gene TRBJ2-2; 12 bases align to TRBD2. Germline V CDR1 and CDR2: SGHVS, FQNEAQ. The J segment lost 1 base and the V segment lost 1 base, leaving 10 bases of the junction unmatched. The CDR3 spans 20 residues. CDR3 coding DNA: TGTGCCAGCAGCTTAGAATTCGGGGCTAGCGGGAGGGGGAACACCGGGGAGCTGTTTTTT. It specifies CASSLEFGASGRGNTGELFF.

This rearrangement joins TRBV11-3 to TRBJ2-5; 10 bases fit TRBD1. The CDR3 is 16 amino acids. The V segment lost 1 base and the J segment 4 bases; nucleotides outside the gene matches: 6. Germline values: CDR1 SGHNT, CDR2 YENEEA. CDR3 region: CASSLGGQGVLETQYF. In DNA form, the CDR3 reads TGTGCCAGCAGCTTAGGTGGACAGGGGGTACTAGAGACCCAGTACTTC.

The table lists this clone with a count of one. The chain employs TRBV5-1 and TRBJ2-2; weak D call: TRBD2 (6 bases). With 3 bases removed from V and 7 bases from J, the gap between germline ends came to 13 bases. Germline loops: CDR1 SGHRS, CDR2 YFSETQ. The CDR3 extends over 14 amino acids. CDR3 amino acids: CASSSAGRGGELFF. The CDR3 coding sequence is TGCGCCAGCAGCTCGGCGGGACGGGGCGGGGAGCTGTTTTTT.

The chain employs TRBV9 and TRBJ1-1; D perhaps matches TRBD1 (6 bases). The V and J ends lost 2 bases and 7 bases respectively, with 27 bases between them. The CDR3 is 18 residues long. Per germline, CDR1 SGDLS and CDR2 YYNGEE. CDR3 loop: CASSVYTPGPTGLGEAFF. The CDR3 nucleotides are TGTGCCAGCAGCGTCTATACACCGGGACCCACAGGGCTCGGTGAAGCTTTCTTT.

This chain links TRBV5-1 with TRBJ2-1; D gene unclear. CDR1 and CDR2 (germline): SGHRS, YFSETQ. Trimming removed 0 bases at V and 2 bases at J, with 6 bases between. The CDR3 is made up of 14 amino acids. CDR3 sequence (DNA): TGCGCCAGCAGCTTGGACCACACCTACAATGAGCAGTTCTTC. Its translation is CASSLDHTYNEQFF.

This clone showed up just once. V is TRBV6-5 and J is TRBJ1-1; TRBD1 matches at 8 bases. Germline-derived CDR1 and CDR2 are MNHEY and SVGAGI. The CDR3 has 15 residues. V shed 5 bases, J shed 4 bases, and the junction held 9 bases outside the gene matches. The CDR3, as DNA: TGTGCCAGCAGTCCGCTGGACAGGGCAATCACTGAAGCTTTCTTT. Translation: CASSPLDRAITEAFF.

V and J are TRBV10-3 and TRBJ2-7, with D perhaps matching TRBD2 (5 bases). The germline V gene has CDR1 ENHRY and CDR2 SYGVKD. CDR3 length: 17 residues. Deletions cut 6 bases from V and 2 bases from J, with 23 bases between. The CDR3 DNA sequence: TGTGCCATCAGGGAAACTCAACCTACTAGTGGGCCCTACGAGCAGTACTTC. Translating gives CAIRETQPTSGPYEQYF.

The V and J genes are TRBV29-1 and TRBJ1-5; 8 bases are shared with TRBD1. CDR1 is SQVTM, CDR2 ANQGSEA, per germline. This CDR3 has 13 residues. After removal of 5 bases from V and 0 bases from J, the junction contained 0 bases not matched to a gene. The CDR3 DNA is TGCAGCGTTACAGGGGGTAGCAATCAGCCCCAGCATTTT. This translates into CSVTGGSNQPQHF.

The chain couples TRBV6-5 to TRBJ1-4, with 9 bases aligning to TRBD1. CDR1 is MNHEY, CDR2 SVGAGI, per germline. The trim removed 5 bases at V and 6 bases at J, leaving 7 bases unmatched. The CDR3 has 15 residues. In DNA, the CDR3 is TGTGCCAGCAGTACCACCAGGACAGGGGATGAAAAACTGTTTTTT. It yields the protein CASSTTRTGDEKLFF.

V and J are TRBV6-1 and TRBJ2-1; 12 nucleotides line up with TRBD2. V dropped 4 bases and J dropped 4; count of bases not matched to a gene: 5. Germline V gene sequence: CDR1 MNHNS, CDR2 SASEGT. The CDR3 is 16 amino acids. The CDR3 DNA is TGTGCCAGCAGTGCAAAGACTAGCGGGGGATACAATGAGCAGTTCTTC. Encoded protein: CASSAKTSGGYNEQFF.

The chain recombines TRBV11-3 with TRBJ2-2; the match to TRBD1 covers 8 bases. Germline CDR1 and CDR2: SGHNT and YENEEA. V lost 0 bases and J lost 1; bases outside the gene matches: 7. This CDR3 is 18 amino acids long. CDR3 nucleotide sequence: TGTGCCAGCAGCTTAGATTTGGGTGGACAGGGGAACACCGGGGAGCTGTTTTTT. Translated, it gives CASSLDLGGQGNTGELFF.

The chain is built from TRBV6-1 and TRBJ1-2, with D unclear. The ends were cut back, 0 bases at V and 5 bases at J, with 16 bases in the middle. Germline loops: CDR1 MNHNS, CDR2 SASEGT. The CDR3 totals 16 residues. CDR3 loop: CASSEAPRVGIYGYTF. CDR3 DNA sequence: TGTGCCAGCAGTGAAGCGCCGAGGGTCGGTATTTATGGCTACACCTTC.

V usage is TRBV29-1 and J usage is TRBJ1-2; 9 bases are a match to TRBD1. The V segment lost 6 bases and the J segment 8 bases; nucleotides outside the gene matches: 10. Germline CDR1 reads SQVTM; CDR2 reads ANQGSEA. This CDR3 has 13 amino acids. This CDR3 is CSVVTGGAGGYTF. The CDR3 DNA follows: TGCAGCGTCGTTACAGGGGGCGCGGGAGGCTACACCTTC.

This clone was seen only once. The genes are TRBV5-1 and TRBJ2-5, with 9 bases identical to TRBD1. The germline V gene encodes CDR1 SGHRS and CDR2 YFSETQ. The CDR3 is 16 residues long. Germline trimming cut 4 bases from V and 2 bases from J; bases unmatched to any gene: 9. CDR3 loop: CASSPEGGQGQETQYF. CDR3 in DNA: TGCGCCAGCAGCCCGGAAGGGGGACAGGGACAAGAGACCCAGTACTTC.

CDR3 loop: CAISEYGQGTNYGYTF. DNA of the CDR3: TGTGCCATCAGTGAGTATGGACAGGGAACCAACTATGGCTACACCTTC. V gene TRBV10-3 combines with J gene TRBJ1-2; 8 bases match TRBD1. Germline V CDR1 and CDR2: ENHRY, SYGVKD. V lost 1 base to trimming and J lost 2 bases; unmatched junction nucleotides: 6. This CDR3 has 16 residues.

This chain uses TRBV4-3 with TRBJ2-1, with a possible D match to TRBD2 (5 bases). V gave up 1 base and J gave up 1 base, with 20 bases separating them. This CDR3 is 19 amino acids long. Germline loops: CDR1 LGHNA, CDR2 YSLEER. The CDR3 loop reads CASSQGNVPTGTSYNEQFF. CDR3 in DNA: TGCGCCAGCAGCCAAGGGAACGTCCCTACGGGAACATCCTACAATGAGCAGTTCTTC.

The rearrangement links TRBV9 to TRBJ1-6; 8 bases are a match to TRBD1. After removal of 2 bases from V and 0 bases from J, the junction contained 4 bases not matched to a gene. The CDR3 spans 17 residues. Germline V gives CDR1 SGDLS, CDR2 YYNGEE. The CDR3 loop is CASSVGQGRSYNSPLHF. CDR3 nucleotides: TGTGCCAGCAGCGTCGGACAGGGCCGCTCCTATAATTCACCCCTCCACTTT.

The CDR3 region is CASSLSGTGGDEQYF. The CDR3 DNA follows: TGCGCCAGCAGCTTATCCGGGACAGGGGGTGACGAGCAGTACTTC. This sequence joins TRBV5-1 and TRBJ2-7; 11 bases fit TRBD1. CDR1 is SGHRS and CDR2 is YFSETQ in the germline V gene. The ends lost 2 bases at V and 5 bases at J; junction bases unmatched: 6. This CDR3 is 15 amino acids long.

The V and J genes are TRBV14 and TRBJ2-3, with 11 bases fitting TRBD2. The germline V gene encodes CDR1 SGHDN and CDR2 FVKESK. Trimming cost V 4 bases and J 7 bases; bases outside gene matches: 10. The CDR3 is 16 amino acids. DNA for the CDR3: TGTGCCAGCAGCCCGAACCTACTAGCGGGGGCCAATACGCAGTATTTT. It translates to CASSPNLLAGANTQYF.

The V call is TRBV18, the J call TRBJ1-1, with D hard to call. Germline V gene data show CDR1 as KGHSH and CDR2 as LQKENI. The CDR3 totals 12 residues. V dropped 3 bases and J dropped 9 bases, with 11 bases sitting between them. The DNA of the CDR3 is TGTGCCAGCTCACCGAACAGATATCAAGCTTTCTTT. The encoded protein is CASSPNRYQAFF.

This clone turned up a few times. This chain connects TRBV7-2 to TRBJ1-2; a weak D match, TRBD1 (5 bases). In germline, CDR1 is SGHTA, CDR2 FQGNSA. The CDR3 runs 14 residues. The ends were cut back, 0 bases at V and 5 bases at J, with 10 bases in the middle. CDR3 DNA sequence: TGTGCCAGCAGCTTAGCGAACCAGGGATATGGCTACACCTTC. Amino acids: CASSLANQGYGYTF.

The gene calls are TRBV12-3 or TRBV12-4 and TRBJ1-1; D is uncertain. This CDR3 spans 13 amino acids. Between the trimmed V and J ends, which lost 6 bases and 5 bases, there was a span of 13 bases. CDR3 nucleotides: TGTGCCAGCAGCCTTCCGTTCGGGACTGAAGCTTTCTTT. Amino acids: CASSLPFGTEAFF.

The chain is built from TRBV5-1 and TRBJ1-1; D gene ambiguous. With 4 bases removed from V and 0 bases from J, the gap between germline ends came to 10 bases. The CDR3 totals 14 residues. Germline V gene data show CDR1 as SGHRS and CDR2 as YFSETQ. For the CDR3, the DNA is TGCGCCAGCAGCGCAAGACACCTGAACACTGAAGCTTTCTTT. As protein: CASSARHLNTEAFF. Full variable domain (missing parts from reference TRBV5-1 and TRBJ1-1): KAGVTQTPRYLIKTRGQQVTLSCSPISGHRSVSWYQQTPGQGLQFLFEYFSETQRNKGNFPGRFSGRQFSNSRSEMNVSTLELGDSALYLCASSARHLNTEAFFGQGTRLTVV.

The chain employs TRBV5-1 and TRBJ2-2, with D hard to call. Germline V gene lookup returns CDR1 SGHRS and CDR2 YFSETQ. Trimming left V 3 bases short and J 0 bases short, with 9 bases between. There are 15 residues in the CDR3. CDR3 sequence: CASSSTIANTGELFF. Here the CDR3 DNA reads TGCGCCAGCAGCTCTACTATCGCGAACACCGGGGAGCTGTTTTTT.

The rearrangement links TRBV9 to TRBJ1-4, with D possibly TRBD1 on 6 matching bases. The CDR3 is 14 amino acids. Germline loops: CDR1 SGDLS, CDR2 YYNGEE. V was clipped by 4 bases and J by 1 base, with 8 bases between them. CDR3: CASSLQGTNEKLFF. The DNA for the CDR3 is TGTGCCAGCAGCCTACAGGGAACTAATGAAAAACTGTTTTTT.

The J gene is TRBJ1-1, the V gene TRBV30; 8 bases fit TRBD1. V lost 0 bases to trimming and J lost 1 base; unmatched junction nucleotides: 10. Germline-derived CDR1 and CDR2 are GTSNPN and SVGIG (reference sequence). The CDR3 is 17 residues long. In DNA, the CDR3 is TGTGCCTGGAGTGTCTGGATGGCAGGGGGCGCGAACACTGAAGCTTTCTTT. Its translation is CAWSVWMAGGANTEAFF.